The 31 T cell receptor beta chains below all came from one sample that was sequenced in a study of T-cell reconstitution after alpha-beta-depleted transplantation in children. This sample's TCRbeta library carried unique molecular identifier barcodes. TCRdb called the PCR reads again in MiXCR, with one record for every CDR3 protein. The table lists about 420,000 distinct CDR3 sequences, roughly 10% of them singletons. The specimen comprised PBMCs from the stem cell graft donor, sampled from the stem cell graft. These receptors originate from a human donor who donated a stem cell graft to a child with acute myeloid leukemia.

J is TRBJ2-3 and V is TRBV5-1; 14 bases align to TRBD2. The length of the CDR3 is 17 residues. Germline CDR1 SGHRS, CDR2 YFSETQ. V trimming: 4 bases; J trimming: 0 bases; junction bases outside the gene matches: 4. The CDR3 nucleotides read TGCGCCAGCAGCACCGGGACTAGCGGGAGTAGCACAGATACGCAGTATTTT. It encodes CASSTGTSGSSTDTQYF. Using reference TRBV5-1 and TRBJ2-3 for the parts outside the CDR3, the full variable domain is KAGVTQTPRYLIKTRGQQVTLSCSPISGHRSVSWYQQTPGQGLQFLFEYFSETQRNKGNFPGRFSGRQFSNSRSEMNVSTLELGDSALYLCASSTGTSGSSTDTQYFGPGTRLTVL.

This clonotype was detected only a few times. The DNA for the CDR3 is TGTGCCATCAGTGATTGGGCAGACCAAGAGACCCAGTACTTC. It translates to CAISDWADQETQYF. The rearrangement joins TRBV10-3 to TRBJ2-5; no clear D gene. Between the trimmed V and J ends, which lost 3 bases and 0 bases, there was a span of 8 bases. Germline-derived CDR1 and CDR2 are ENHRY and SYGVKD. This CDR3 is built from 14 residues.

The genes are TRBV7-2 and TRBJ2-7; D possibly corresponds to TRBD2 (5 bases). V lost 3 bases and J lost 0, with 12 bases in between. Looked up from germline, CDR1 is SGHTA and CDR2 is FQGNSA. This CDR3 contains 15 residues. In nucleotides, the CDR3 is TGTGCCAGCAGCTTCGGCGGGTCCAGCTCCTACGAGCAGTACTTC. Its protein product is CASSFGGSSSYEQYF.

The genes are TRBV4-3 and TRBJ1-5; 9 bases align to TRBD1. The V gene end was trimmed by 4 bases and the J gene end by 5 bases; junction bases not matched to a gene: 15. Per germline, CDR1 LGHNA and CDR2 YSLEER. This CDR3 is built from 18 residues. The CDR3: CASSRTLPGQGAYQPQHF. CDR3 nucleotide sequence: TGCGCCAGCAGCCGAACTCTCCCGGGACAGGGCGCCTATCAGCCCCAGCATTTT.

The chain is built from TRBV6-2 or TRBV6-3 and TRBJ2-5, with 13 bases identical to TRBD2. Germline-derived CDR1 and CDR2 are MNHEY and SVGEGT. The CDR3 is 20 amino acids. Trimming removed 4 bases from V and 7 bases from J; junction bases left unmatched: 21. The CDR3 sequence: CASSSTAAGTSGTPFGTQYF. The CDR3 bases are TGTGCCAGCAGTTCCACCGCCGCCGGGACTAGCGGGACCCCGTTTGGGACCCAGTACTTC.

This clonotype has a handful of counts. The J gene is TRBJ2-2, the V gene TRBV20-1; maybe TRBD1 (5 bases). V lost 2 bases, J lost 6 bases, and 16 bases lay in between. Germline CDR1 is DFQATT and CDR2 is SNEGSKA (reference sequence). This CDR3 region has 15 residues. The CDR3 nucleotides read TGCAGTGCTAGAAAGGCAGGGTTGTTTTCCGGGGAGCTGTTTTTT. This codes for CSARKAGLFSGELFF.

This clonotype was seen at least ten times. The CDR3 DNA is TGTGCCAGCAGCGATCTAGCGGGGAACACAGATACGCAGTATTTT. Protein product: CASSDLAGNTDTQYF. The chain joins TRBV11-3 to TRBJ2-3; the match to TRBD2 covers 9 bases. Losses at the gene ends were 5 bases for V and 2 bases for J; bases not matched to a gene: 5. Germline CDR1 reads SGHNT; CDR2 reads YENEEA. The CDR3 spans 15 residues. Combining the CDR3 with reference TRBV11-3 and TRBJ2-3 gives the whole variable domain EAGVVQSPRYKIIEKKQPVAFWCNPISGHNTLYWYLQNLGQGPELLIRYENEEAVDDSQLPKDRFSAERLKGVDSTLKIQPAELGDSAVYLCASSDLAGNTDTQYFGPGTRLTVL.

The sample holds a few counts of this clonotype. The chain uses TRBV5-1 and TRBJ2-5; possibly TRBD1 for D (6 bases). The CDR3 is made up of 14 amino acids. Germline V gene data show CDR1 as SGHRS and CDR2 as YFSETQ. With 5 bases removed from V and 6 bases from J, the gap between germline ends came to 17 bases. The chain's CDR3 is CASSELGAPQTQYF. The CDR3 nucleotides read TGCGCCAGCAGTGAACTGGGGGCCCCGCAGACCCAGTACTTC.

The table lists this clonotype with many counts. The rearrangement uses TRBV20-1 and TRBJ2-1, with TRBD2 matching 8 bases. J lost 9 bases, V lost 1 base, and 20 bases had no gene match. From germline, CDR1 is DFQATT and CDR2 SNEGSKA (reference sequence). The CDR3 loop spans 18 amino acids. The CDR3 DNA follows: TGCAGTGCTAGAGGGATAGGGGGATCGGGAGGGCACTCTGGTGAGCAGTTCTTC. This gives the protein CSARGIGGSGGHSGEQFF.

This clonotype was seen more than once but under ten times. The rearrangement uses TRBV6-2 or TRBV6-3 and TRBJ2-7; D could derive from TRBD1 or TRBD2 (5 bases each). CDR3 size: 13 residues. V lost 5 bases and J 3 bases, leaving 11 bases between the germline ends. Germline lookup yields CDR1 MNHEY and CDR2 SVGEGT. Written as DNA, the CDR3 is TGTGCCAGCAGTGGACGGGGCTACTACGAGCAGTACGTC. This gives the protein CASSGRGYYEQYV.

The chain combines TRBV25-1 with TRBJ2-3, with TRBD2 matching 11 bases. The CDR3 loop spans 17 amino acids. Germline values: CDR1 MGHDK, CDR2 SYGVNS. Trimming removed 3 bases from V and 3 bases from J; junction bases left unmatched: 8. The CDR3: CASSEALAGGPTDTQYF. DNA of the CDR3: TGTGCCAGCAGTGAGGCCCTAGCGGGGGGCCCTACAGATACGCAGTATTTT.

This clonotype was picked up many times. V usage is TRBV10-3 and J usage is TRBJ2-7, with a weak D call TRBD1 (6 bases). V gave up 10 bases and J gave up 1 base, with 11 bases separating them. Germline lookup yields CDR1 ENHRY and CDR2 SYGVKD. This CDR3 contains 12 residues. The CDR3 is CATSDRSYEQYF. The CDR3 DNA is TGTGCCACGTCCGACAGGTCCTACGAGCAGTACTTC.

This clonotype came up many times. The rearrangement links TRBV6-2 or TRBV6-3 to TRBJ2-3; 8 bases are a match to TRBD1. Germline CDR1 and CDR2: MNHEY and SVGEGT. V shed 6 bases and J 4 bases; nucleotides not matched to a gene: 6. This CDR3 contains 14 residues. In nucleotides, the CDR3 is TGTGCCAGCAGCCAGACACAGGGGGCAGATACGCAGTATTTT. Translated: CASSQTQGADTQYF.

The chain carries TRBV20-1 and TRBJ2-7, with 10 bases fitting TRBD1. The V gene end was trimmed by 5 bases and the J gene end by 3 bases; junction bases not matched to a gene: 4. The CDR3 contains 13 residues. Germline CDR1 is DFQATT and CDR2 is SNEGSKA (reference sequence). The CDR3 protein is CSARTGGHYEQYF. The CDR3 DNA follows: TGCAGTGCTCGGACAGGGGGGCACTACGAGCAGTACTTC.

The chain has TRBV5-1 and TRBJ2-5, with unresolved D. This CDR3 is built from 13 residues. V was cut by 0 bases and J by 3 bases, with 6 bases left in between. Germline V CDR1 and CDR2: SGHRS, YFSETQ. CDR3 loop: CASSLDTKETQYF. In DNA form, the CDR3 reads TGCGCCAGCAGCTTGGACACCAAAGAGACCCAGTACTTC.

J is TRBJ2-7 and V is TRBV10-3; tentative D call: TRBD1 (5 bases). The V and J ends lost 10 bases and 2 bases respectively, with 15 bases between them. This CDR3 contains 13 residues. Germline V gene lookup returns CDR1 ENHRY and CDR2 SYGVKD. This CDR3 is CATRATATYEQYV. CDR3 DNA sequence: TGTGCCACAAGAGCGACAGCCACCTACGAGCAGTACGTC.

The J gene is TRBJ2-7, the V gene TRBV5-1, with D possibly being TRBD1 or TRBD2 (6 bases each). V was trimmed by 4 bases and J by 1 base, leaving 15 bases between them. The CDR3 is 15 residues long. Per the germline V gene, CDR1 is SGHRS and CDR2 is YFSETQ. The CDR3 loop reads CASSPQGLGSYEQYF. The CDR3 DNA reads TGCGCCAGCAGCCCACAGGGACTCGGTTCCTACGAGCAGTACTTC.

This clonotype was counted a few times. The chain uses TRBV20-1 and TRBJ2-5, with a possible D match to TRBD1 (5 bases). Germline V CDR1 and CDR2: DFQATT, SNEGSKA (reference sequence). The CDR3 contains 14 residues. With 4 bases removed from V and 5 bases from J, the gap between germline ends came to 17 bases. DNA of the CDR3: TGCAGTGCTACCCCCTTAAGGCAGGGCGAGACCCAGTACTTC. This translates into CSATPLRQGETQYF.

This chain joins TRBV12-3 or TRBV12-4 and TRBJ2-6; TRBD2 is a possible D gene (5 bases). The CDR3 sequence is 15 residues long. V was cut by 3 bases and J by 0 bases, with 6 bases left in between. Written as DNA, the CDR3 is TGTGCCAGCAGTTTCGGGGTCTCTGGGGCCAACGTCCTGACTTTC. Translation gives CASSFGVSGANVLTF.

This CDR3 reads CARTENTGELFF. CDR3 bases: TGTGCCAGGACGGAGAACACCGGGGAGCTGTTTTTT. V and J are TRBV7-9 and TRBJ2-2, with D hard to call. The CDR3 runs 12 residues. Germline V gives CDR1 SEHNR, CDR2 FQNEAQ (reference sequence). The V and J ends lost 9 bases and 1 base respectively, with 6 bases between them. Combining the CDR3 with reference TRBV7-9 and TRBJ2-2 gives the whole variable domain DTGVSQNPRHKITKRGQNVTFRCDPISEHNRLYWYRQTLGQGPEFLTYFQNEAQLEKSRLLSDRFSAERPKGSFSTLEIQRTEQGDSAMYLCARTENTGELFFGEGSRLTVL.

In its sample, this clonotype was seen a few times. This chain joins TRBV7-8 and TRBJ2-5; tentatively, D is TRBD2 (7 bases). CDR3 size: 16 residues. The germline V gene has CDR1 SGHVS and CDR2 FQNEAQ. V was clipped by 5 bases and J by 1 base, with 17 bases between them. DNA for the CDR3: TGTGCCAGCAGCCGACGGGGGGCAGAGATCCAAGAGACCCAGTACTTC. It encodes CASSRRGAEIQETQYF.

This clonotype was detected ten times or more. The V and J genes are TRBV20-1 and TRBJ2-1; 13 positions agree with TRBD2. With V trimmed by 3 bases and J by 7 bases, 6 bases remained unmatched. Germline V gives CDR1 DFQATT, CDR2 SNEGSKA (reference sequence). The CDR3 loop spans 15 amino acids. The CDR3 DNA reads TGCAGTGCTAGCCCGGGACTAGCGGGATGGAATGAGCAGTTCTTC. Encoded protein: CSASPGLAGWNEQFF.

The CDR3 DNA is TGTGCCAGCAGCCCCCAGACCGACTCCTACGAGCAGTACTTC. This codes for CASSPQTDSYEQYF. The chain joins TRBV9 to TRBJ2-7; D gene ambiguous. The CDR3 extends over 14 amino acids. CDR1 is SGDLS, CDR2 YYNGEE, per germline. With 4 bases removed from V and 0 bases from J, the gap between germline ends came to 11 bases.

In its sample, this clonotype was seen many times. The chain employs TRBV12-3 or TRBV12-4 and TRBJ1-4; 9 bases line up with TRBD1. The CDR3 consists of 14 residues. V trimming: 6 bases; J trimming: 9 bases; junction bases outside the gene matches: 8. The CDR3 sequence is CASRDRGINQKLFF. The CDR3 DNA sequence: TGTGCCAGCAGAGACAGGGGGATCAATCAAAAACTGTTTTTT.

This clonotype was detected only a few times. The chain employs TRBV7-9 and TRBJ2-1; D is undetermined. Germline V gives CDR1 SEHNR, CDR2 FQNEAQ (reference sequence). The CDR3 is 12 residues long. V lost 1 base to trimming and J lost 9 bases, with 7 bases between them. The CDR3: CASSLETGEQFF. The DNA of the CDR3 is TGTGCCAGCAGCTTAGAGACCGGTGAGCAGTTCTTC.

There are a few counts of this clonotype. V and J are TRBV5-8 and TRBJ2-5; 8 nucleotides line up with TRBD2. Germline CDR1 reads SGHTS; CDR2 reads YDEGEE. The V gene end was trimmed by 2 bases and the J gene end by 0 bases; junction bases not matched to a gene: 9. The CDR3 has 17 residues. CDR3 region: CASSLGSGGPYQETQYF. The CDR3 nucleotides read TGTGCCAGCAGCTTAGGAAGCGGGGGACCGTACCAAGAGACCCAGTACTTC.

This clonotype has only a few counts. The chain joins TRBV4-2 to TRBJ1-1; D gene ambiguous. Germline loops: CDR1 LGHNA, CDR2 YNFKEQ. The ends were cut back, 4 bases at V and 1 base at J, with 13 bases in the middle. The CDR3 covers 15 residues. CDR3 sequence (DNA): TGTGCCAGCAGCCCGAGAGTTAGGGAGAACACTGAAGCTTTCTTT. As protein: CASSPRVRENTEAFF.

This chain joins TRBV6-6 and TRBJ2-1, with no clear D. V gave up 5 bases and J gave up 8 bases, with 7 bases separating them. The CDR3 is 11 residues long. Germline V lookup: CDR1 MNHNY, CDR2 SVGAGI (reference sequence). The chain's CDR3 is CASSSHYEQFF. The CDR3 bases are TGTGCCAGCAGTAGTCATTATGAGCAGTTCTTC.

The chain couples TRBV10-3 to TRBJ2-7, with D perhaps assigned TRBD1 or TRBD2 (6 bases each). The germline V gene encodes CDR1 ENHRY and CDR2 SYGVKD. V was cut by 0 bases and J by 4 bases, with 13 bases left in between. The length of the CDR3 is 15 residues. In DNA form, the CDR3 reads TGTGCCATCAGTGAGTCTAATCCGGGGGCGTACGAGCAGTACTTC. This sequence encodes CAISESNPGAYEQYF.

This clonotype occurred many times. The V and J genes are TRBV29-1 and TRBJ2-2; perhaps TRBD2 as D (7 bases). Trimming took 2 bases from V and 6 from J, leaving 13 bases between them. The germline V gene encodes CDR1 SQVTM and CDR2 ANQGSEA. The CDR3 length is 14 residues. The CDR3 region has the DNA TGCAGCGTTGAAAACCCCGGGGGGCCCGGGGAGCTGTTTTTT. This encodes CSVENPGGPGELFF.

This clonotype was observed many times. CDR3 nucleotides: TGTGCCAGCAGCTTAGGGACAGACTACGGGGAGCTGTTTTTT. Its translation: CASSLGTDYGELFF. The chain couples TRBV11-1 to TRBJ2-2; a weak D match, TRBD1 (6 bases). Trimming left V 1 base short and J 7 bases short, with 10 bases between. Germline CDR1 and CDR2: SGHAT and FQDESV (reference sequence). The CDR3 contains 14 residues. The entire variable domain, with the rest obtained from reference TRBV11-1 and TRBJ2-2, is as follows: EAEVAQSPRYKITEKSQAVAFWCDPISGHATLYWYRQILGQGPELLVQFQDESVVDDSQLPKDRFSAERLKGVDSTLKIQPAELGDSAMYLCASSLGTDYGELFFGEGSRLTVL.